This TCR beta chain was identified during a study of cytomegalovirus exposure and HLA in healthy donors (dated by TCRdb to the late 2010s). For the study in its entirety: An earlier analysis of approximately 600 of the donors reported 250 to 350 Gb of sequence data and around 110 million unique TCR beta sequences from about 180 million T cells. Class I and class II HLA loci were covered by the typing at four-digit resolution. The study was designed to test whether signatures of past pathogen exposure could be identified by cataloging public T cell receptors. About 300 gigabases of sequencing data and tens of millions of unique TCR sequences made up an early release that covered over 550 HLA-typed donors. Rather than using new phenotypic data, the later analysis identified candidate immune exposures from TCR beta sequences and from how often those sequences occurred across donors. A later genetic analysis took genome-wide SNP genotypes for about three fifths of the 666 donors and used that subset as a discovery cohort. Donor age, sex, ethnicity and CMV serostatus were collected together with the repertoire data. The study used immunosequencing to profile the T cell repertoires of some 600 subjects and linked those repertoires to cytomegalovirus serostatus. The number of typed donors differed by locus: roughly 629-640 for A, B, C, DRB1 and DQB1; some 540 for DQA1; over 600 for DPA1; and some 430 for DPB1. To study patterns of TCR occurrence, a later analysis re-analyzed previously published TCR beta repertoires from several hundred donors and added high-resolution HLA genotyping. In addition to the first cohort of 500 to 850 subjects, a separate validation cohort of around 110 different subjects was used. Of the 398 genotyped donors, around 81% fell in the genetic ancestry cluster associated with self-reported Caucasian donors. To decide whether each TCR beta V gene segment behaved as functional or pseudogenic, an earlier analysis of approximately 600 of the donors relied on high-throughput TCR beta sequencing. Every discovery cohort repertoire had been produced on one sequencing platform. Because of strong linkage in the cohort, roughly 5 DR-DQ haplotypes were treated as single units for association and clustering. Across under 500 genotyped donors of the cohort, an average of roughly 250,000 unique TCR beta nucleotide sequences per donor were sequenced, and roughly 18% of those sequences were non-productive. The study combined high-throughput TCR immunosequencing, statistical association of individual TCRs with disease status, and machine learning to predict cytomegalovirus infection status.

The cohort consisted of approximately 670 healthy bone marrow donors. At the time of sampling, every cohort member was nominally healthy, though immune exposures that went unrecorded were likely present. The donor tested CMV seronegative, placing the donor among the 300 to 450 seronegative members of the cohort. Each donor provided a peripheral blood sample, and peripheral blood mononuclear cells were used for TCR beta sequencing. The Qiagen DNeasy Blood Extraction Kit was used to extract genomic DNA from the blood cell samples. What the work shows at the level of the full study, not this receptor alone: In an earlier analysis of 450 to 750 of the donors, most TCR beta V segments appeared in productive rearrangements about 87% or about 30% of the time, broadly matching IMGT annotations. A few of the identified cytomegalovirus-associated TCR beta chains were confirmed in vitro to be specific for cytomegalovirus antigens. The classifier was reported to diagnose cytomegalovirus status with high specificity and sensitivity in both the original and validation cohorts. A total of roughly 160 TCR beta chains were listed by the study as associated with cytomegalovirus. According to a later analysis, parvovirus B19, influenza, CMV and Epstein-Barr virus appeared linked to several top co-occurrence clusters. Linkage disequilibrium might explain the correlated functional status among segregating V segments, but an unknown experimental factor could not be ruled out. HLA typing was unavailable for some donors at each locus, so association tests used only the typed subset. Specific HLA alleles were associated with 16,951 TCR beta sequences at a false discovery rate of 0.05 in a later analysis. This cohort had only TCR beta chains sequenced, and the lack of alpha or paired-chain data limited which features could be detected. A later analysis found that most CMV-associated TCR beta chains appeared HLA-restricted, with HLA associations seemingly driven largely by CMV exposure. It was suggested by the authors that the approach could potentially be generalized to other disease states and immunological phenotypes. A later analysis found that HLA-associated TCR beta chains were more clonally expanded and had lower generation probabilities than equally common non-associated chains. In a later genetic analysis, fewer N-insertions in productive TCRs were reported among donors in an Asian-associated ancestry cluster than the 666-donor mean. A cluster of highly shared sequence variants was judged likely to be a technical artifact of the sequencing pipeline. CMV serostatus was the only immune exposure information available for the cohort. Most TCR sequences were observed very rarely across donors, whereas some public TCRs were present in many individuals. According to a later analysis, TCR association rates differed among HLA loci, with DRB1 alleles showing the most associated TCRs and HLA-C alleles showing the fewest. A further reported finding was that TCR beta sequences accurately predicted the HLA-A and HLA-B alleles for most subjects in the first cohort. Presence/absence analyses assumed roughly uniform sequencing depth across donors, an assumption that may not hold. Some 16 rarely observed V segments, including chromosome 9 orphons, were excluded from the earlier analysis of just under 600 of the donors because counts were too low. Strong co-occurrence of HLA alleles, especially DR and DQ, made assigning TCR associations to individual alleles difficult. Some IMGT-functional V segments, including TRBV6-2 and TRBV6-3, could not be distinguished by the 87-base-pair reads and were therefore excluded. In a later genetic analysis, a missense DCLRE1C variant was associated with V-gene and J-gene trimming of TCR beta chains, and the association was replicated in an independent cohort.

With respect to this clone: Its antigen remains undetermined. No much larger clonotype is one base removed from it; base qualities were not supplied.

The library was built by means of the immunoSEQ multiplex PCR assay. For the multiplex PCR, a mixture combining 60 forward primers for TCR Vbeta segments and 13 reverse primers for TCR Jbeta segments was used. The CDR3 region of rearranged TCR beta genes was amplified from genomic DNA by a multiplex PCR assay. Amplified TCR beta libraries were sequenced as 87-base-pair reads on the Illumina HiSeq System. As for the original processing: In a later analysis, tens of millions of unique TCR beta chains were counted across the roughly 700 repertoires, and around 10 million of these chains were shared by at least two donors. Raw reads were error-corrected and collapsed into unique sequences by a nearest-neighbor algorithm in which closely related sequences were merged to remove PCR and sequencing errors. Alignment of CDR3 sequences to IMGT reference sequences was used to assign V, D and J gene segments. For a sequence to be retained, at least a six-nucleotide match to both a V gene segment and a J gene segment was required. Rearrangements were classified as productive when the CDR3 lacked stop codons and remained in frame with V and J, and all other rearrangements were classified as non-productive. CDR3 was defined according to IMGT convention as the region running from the second conserved V-encoded cysteine to the conserved J-encoded phenylalanine. Sequences without an unambiguous match to a single V gene segment were excluded from the earlier analysis of approximately 560 of the donors. In an earlier analysis of approximately 560 of the donors, a V segment was called functional when productive rearrangements were above 56.7%, and segregating when the standard deviation between donors exceeded 5%. A statistical classification framework was developed to diagnose cytomegalovirus status using the catalog of TCR beta chain sequences. V and J gene assignment, in a later analysis, came from comparing TCR nucleotide sequences with IMGT/GENE-DB human TR gene sequences. A later analysis assigned CDR3 sequences and most-parsimonious VDJ recombination scenarios with the TCRdist pipeline. A later analysis defined each TCR beta chain by its CDR3 amino acid sequence plus V-gene family, and excluded reads lacking a unique V-gene family. As a way to deal with suspected cross-contamination and a sequencing artifact, a later analysis dropped under 600 nucleotide sequences that were highly shared and had low generation probability. A later analysis calculated a clonal expansion index for each public chain from normalized within-repertoire ranks of inferred template counts. Generation probabilities in a later analysis came from a VDJ recombination model fitted to out-of-frame rearrangements, and those results were checked against IGoR. In a later analysis, TCR-TCR, TCR-HLA and TCR-CMV co-occurrence was scored with hypergeometric tests, and a repertoire-size bias correction was applied to TCR pairs. False discovery rates were estimated in a later analysis by permuting HLA or CMV assignments 20 times. In a later analysis, co-occurring TCRs were grouped using DBSCAN, with TCRdist sequence similarity added in when clustering inside HLA-allele-positive subsets. Repertoires with fewer than 30,000 or more than 120,000 public chains, plus five repertoires with anomalous nucleotide sharing, were excluded from co-occurrence clustering. TCRdb mirrors the immuneACCESS table, restricted to in-frame sequences. Some clones are absent from its copies; in checked studies, under half trace to an unresolved V gene, and the reason for the others is unknown. The V and J calls and clone size come from that table; D and trimming were worked out from the DNA. Across this sample there are about 160,000 clones, with 65% to 80% seen only once. Approximately 2% of the sample lies in the top ten.

The germline V end is reduced by 1 base and the J end by 4 bases; junction bases left unmatched: 2. Measured from the cysteine to the phenylalanine, the CDR3 is 14 residues long. Only the CDR3 part of the read is kept: 42 bases, read in frame from the first base. For CDR1 and CDR2, the germline V gene (reference sequence) lists SEHNR and FQNEAQ. The clonotype was recovered from a female donor in good health and CMV-seronegative. Material for sequencing was PBMCs. The V and J segments used are TRBV7-9 and TRBJ2-3, with 7 junctional bases fitting TRBD1. The CDR3 reads CASSLGQGPDTQYF. The nucleotide sequence is TGTGCCAGCAGCTTAGGACAGGGTCCAGATACGCAGTATTTT.